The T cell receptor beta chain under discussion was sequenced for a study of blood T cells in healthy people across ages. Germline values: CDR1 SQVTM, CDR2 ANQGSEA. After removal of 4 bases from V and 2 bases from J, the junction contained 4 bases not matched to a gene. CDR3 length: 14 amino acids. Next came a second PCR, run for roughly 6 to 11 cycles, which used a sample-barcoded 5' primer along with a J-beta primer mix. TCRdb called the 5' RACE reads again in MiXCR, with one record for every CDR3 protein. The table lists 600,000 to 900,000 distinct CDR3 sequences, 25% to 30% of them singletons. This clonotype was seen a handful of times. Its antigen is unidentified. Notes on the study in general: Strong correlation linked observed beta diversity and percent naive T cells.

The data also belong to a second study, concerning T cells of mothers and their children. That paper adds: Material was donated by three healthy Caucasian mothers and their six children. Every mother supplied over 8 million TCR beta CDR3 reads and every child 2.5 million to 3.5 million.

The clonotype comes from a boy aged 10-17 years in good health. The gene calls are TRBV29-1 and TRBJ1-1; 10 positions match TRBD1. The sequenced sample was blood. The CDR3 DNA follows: TGCAGCGTTGTGGGACAGGGGAGTAACACTGAAGCTTTCTTT. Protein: CSVVGQGSNTEAFF.